The source of this T cell receptor beta chain is a study of T-cell memory formation after mild COVID-19. Study background: Clusters were largely donor specific.

Unmatched junction bases numbered 5, after V lost 3 bases and J lost 2 bases. The CDR3 runs to 16 residues. Germline CDR1 and CDR2: SGHRS and YFSETQ. As regards this clonotype: Its antigen is as yet unknown.

MiXCR, applied by TCRdb to the 5' RACE reads, yields one record per CDR3 protein. The sample has about 540,000 distinct CDR3 sequences, about a fifth seen once; the top ten hold 12%. Points from the study as a whole: Most CD4+ clones that shrank were in CM and EM, while CD8+ ones turned up in EMRA. Specificity for SARS-CoV-2 was not confirmed among the second-wave clones peaking on day 37. Pre-infection memory already had some responding clones, implying cross-reactive memory joined.

The V gene is TRBV5-1, the J gene TRBJ2-3; 11 nucleotides line up with TRBD2. The receptor comes from an adult woman who had mild COVID-19 (a few samples of this study predate the infection). Cell type and time point are not known. Sequencing was carried out using PBMCs or a T cell subset sorted from them (not recorded which). The CDR3 spells CASSWGLADITDTQYF. CDR3 coding DNA: TGCGCCAGCAGCTGGGGACTAGCGGATATCACAGATACGCAGTATTTT.